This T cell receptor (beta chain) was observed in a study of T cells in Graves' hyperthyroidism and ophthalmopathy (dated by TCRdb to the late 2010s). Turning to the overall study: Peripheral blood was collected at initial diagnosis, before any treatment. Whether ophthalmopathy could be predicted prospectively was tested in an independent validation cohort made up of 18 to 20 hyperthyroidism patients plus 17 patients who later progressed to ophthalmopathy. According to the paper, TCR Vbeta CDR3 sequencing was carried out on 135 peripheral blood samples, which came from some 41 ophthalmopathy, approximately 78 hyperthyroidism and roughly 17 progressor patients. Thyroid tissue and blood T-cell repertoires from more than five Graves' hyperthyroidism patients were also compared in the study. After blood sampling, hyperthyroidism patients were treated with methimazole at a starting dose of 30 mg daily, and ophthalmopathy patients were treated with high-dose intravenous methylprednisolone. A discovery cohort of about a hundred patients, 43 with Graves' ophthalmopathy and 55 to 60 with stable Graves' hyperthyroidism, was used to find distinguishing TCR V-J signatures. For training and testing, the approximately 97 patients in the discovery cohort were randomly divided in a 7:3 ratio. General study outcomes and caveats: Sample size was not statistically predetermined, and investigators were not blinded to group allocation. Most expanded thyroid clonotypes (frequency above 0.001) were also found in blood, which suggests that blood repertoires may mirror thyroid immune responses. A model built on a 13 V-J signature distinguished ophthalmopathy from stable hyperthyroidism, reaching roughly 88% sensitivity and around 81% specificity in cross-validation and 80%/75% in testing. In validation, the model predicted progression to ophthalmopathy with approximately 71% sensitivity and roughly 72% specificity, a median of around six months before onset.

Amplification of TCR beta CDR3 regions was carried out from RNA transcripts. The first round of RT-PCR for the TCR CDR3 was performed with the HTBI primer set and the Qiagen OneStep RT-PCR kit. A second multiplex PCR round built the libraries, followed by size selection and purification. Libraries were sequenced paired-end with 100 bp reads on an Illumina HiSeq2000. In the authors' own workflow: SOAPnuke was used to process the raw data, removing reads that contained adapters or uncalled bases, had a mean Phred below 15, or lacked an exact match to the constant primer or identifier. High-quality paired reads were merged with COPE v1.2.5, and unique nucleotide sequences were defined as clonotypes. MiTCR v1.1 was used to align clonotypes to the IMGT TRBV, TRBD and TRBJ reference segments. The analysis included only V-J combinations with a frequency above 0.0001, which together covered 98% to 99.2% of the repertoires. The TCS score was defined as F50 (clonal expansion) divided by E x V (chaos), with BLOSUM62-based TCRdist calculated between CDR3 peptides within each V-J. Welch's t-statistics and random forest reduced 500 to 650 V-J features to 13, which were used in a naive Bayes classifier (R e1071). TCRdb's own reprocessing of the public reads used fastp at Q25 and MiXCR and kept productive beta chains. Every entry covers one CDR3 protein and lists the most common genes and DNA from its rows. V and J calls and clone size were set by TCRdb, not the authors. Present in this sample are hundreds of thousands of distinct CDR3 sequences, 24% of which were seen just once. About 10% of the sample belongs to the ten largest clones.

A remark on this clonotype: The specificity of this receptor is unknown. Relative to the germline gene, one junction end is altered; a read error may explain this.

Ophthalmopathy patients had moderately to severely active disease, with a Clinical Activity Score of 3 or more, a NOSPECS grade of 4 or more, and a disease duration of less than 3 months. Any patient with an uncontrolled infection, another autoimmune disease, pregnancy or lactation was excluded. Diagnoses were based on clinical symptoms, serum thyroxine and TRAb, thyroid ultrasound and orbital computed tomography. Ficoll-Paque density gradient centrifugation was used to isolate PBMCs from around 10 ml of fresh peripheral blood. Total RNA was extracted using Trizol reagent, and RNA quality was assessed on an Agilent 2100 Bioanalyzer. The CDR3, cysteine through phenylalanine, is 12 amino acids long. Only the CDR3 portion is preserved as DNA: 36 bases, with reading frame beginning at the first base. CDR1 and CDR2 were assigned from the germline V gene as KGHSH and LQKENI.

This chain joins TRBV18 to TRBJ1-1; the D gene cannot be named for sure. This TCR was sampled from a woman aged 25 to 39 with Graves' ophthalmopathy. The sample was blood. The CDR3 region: CASSPQNTEALF. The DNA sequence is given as TGTGCCAGCTCACCACAGAACACTGAAGCTCTCTTT. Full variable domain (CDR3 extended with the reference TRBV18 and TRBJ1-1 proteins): NAGVMQNPRHLVRRRGQEARLRCSPMKGHSHVYWYRQLPEEGLKFMVYLQKENIIDESGMPKERFSAEFPKEGPSILRIQQVVRGDSAAYFCASSPQNTEALFGQGTRLTVV.